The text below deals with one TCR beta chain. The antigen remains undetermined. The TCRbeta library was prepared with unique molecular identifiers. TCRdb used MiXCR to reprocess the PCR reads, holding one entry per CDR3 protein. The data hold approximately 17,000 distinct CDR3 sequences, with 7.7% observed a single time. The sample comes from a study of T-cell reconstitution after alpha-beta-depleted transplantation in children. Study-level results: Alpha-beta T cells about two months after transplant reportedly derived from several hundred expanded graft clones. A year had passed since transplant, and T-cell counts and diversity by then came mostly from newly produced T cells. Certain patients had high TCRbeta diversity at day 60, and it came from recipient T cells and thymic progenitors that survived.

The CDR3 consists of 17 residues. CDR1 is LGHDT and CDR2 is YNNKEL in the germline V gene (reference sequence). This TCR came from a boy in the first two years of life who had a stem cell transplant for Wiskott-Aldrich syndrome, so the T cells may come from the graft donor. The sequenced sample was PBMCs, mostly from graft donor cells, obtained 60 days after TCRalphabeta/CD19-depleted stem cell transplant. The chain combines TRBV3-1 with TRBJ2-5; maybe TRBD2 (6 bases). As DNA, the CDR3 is TGTACCTTCTGTTGTGGGTGTCGGAGGGGTGCCCAAGAGACCCAGTACTTC. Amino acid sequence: CTFCCGCRRGAQETQYF.